These 30 T cell receptor beta chains originate from one sample sequenced in a study of shared clonotypes between healthy human individuals. CD45RO negativity and positive selection for CCR7 defined naive CD8 cells, a population that excluded terminally differentiated effector memory CD45RA+ cells. Profiled with immunoSEQ multiplex PCR; TCRdb holds only in-frame clones, not every one. There are about 650,000 clones in the sample; 95% to 96% occur only once, and 0.1% to 0.11% lies in the top ten. Sequencing was carried out using naive CD8+ T cells sorted from blood. All receptors derive from a woman aged 30 to 39 in good health.

This chain links TRBV9 with TRBJ1-4; no definite D call. CDR3 length: 15 amino acids. Germline CDR1 SGDLS, CDR2 YYNGEE. Trimming took 0 bases from V and 3 from J, leaving 9 bases between them. The CDR3, as DNA: TGTGCCAGCAGCGTAGGTGGCAGTTCTAATGAAAAACTGTTTTTT. Residues: CASSVGGSSNEKLFF.

This clone is a singleton in its sample. The J gene is TRBJ2-1, the V gene TRBV10-1; 8 nucleotides agree with TRBD2. Trimming at V came to 0 bases and at J to 8 bases, leaving 3 bases not matched to a gene. This CDR3 contains 14 residues. CDR1 is WNHNN and CDR2 is SYGVQD in the germline V gene (reference sequence). DNA of the CDR3: TGCGCCAGCAGTGAGTCGGGGACTAGTGATGAGCAGTTCTTC. Translating it yields CASSESGTSDEQFF.

J is TRBJ2-7 and V is TRBV7-9; 8 bases match TRBD1. Trimming took 6 bases from V and 3 from J; bases not matched to a gene: 4. This CDR3 has 13 residues. The germline gives CDR1 SEHNR, CDR2 FQNEAQ (reference sequence). The CDR3 DNA reads as TGTGCCAGCAGTTTCGGACAGGGCTACGAGCAGTACTTC. Translating gives CASSFGQGYEQYF.

The chain is built from TRBV29-1 and TRBJ2-2; 12 bases map to TRBD2. The V segment lost 4 bases and the J segment 4 bases; nucleotides outside the gene matches: 10. Germline CDR1 reads SQVTM; CDR2 reads ANQGSEA. The CDR3 is made up of 17 amino acids. The CDR3 loop is CSVGGDLAGGGTGELFF. The CDR3 DNA sequence: TGCAGCGTTGGAGGAGACCTAGCGGGAGGGGGCACCGGGGAGCTGTTTTTT.

This chain connects TRBV2 to TRBJ2-5; tentatively, D is TRBD1 or TRBD2 (6 bases each). The germline V and J ends were trimmed by 6 bases and 3 bases, with 14 bases remaining between them. The CDR3 runs 14 residues. Germline CDR1 is SNHLY and CDR2 is FYNNEI. CDR3: CASRGEGGKETQYF. The CDR3 DNA follows: TGTGCCAGCAGAGGGGAAGGGGGGAAAGAGACCCAGTACTTC. Full variable domain (rest looked up from reference TRBV2 and TRBJ2-5): EPEVTQTPSHQVTQMGQEVILRCVPISNHLYFYWYRQILGQKVEFLVSFYNNEISEKSEIFDDQFSVERPDGSNFTLKIRSTKLEDSAMYFCASRGEGGKETQYFGPGTRLLVL.

The CDR3 region is CASSPDMDEQFF. The CDR3 nucleotides read TGTGCCAGCAGCCCAGACATGGATGAGCAGTTCTTC. The V call is TRBV7-9, the J call TRBJ2-1; D uncertain. Looked up from germline, CDR1 is SEHNR and CDR2 is FQNEAQ (reference sequence). The CDR3 has 12 residues. Trimming stripped 5 bases from V and 8 bases from J, with 10 bases between.

The chain employs TRBV6-6 and TRBJ2-3; D not certain. Trimming took 6 bases from V and 1 from J, leaving 8 bases between them. CDR3 length: 13 amino acids. CDR1 MNHNY and CDR2 SVGAGI come from the germline V gene (reference sequence). The chain's CDR3 is CASSPLGTDTQYF. The CDR3 nucleotides are TGTGCCAGCAGCCCTCTCGGCACAGATACGCAGTATTTT.

The chain uses TRBV7-7 and TRBJ2-5; tentatively, D is TRBD2 (6 bases). Germline loops: CDR1 SSHAT, CDR2 FNYEAQ (reference sequence). V dropped 5 bases and J dropped 1 base, with 17 bases sitting between them. The CDR3 consists of 16 residues. Here the CDR3 DNA reads TGTGCCAGCAGCCCGTTACGAGCGGGCCTCCAAGAGACCCAGTACTTC. This encodes CASSPLRAGLQETQYF. Drawing the rest from reference TRBV7-7 and TRBJ2-5, the complete variable domain is GAGVSQSPRYKVTKRGQDVTLRCDPISSHATLYWYQQALGQGPEFLTYFNYEAQPDKSGLPSDRFSAERPEGSISTLTIQRTEQRDSAMYRCASSPLRAGLQETQYFGPGTRLLVL.

The V gene is TRBV10-3, the J gene TRBJ1-2; 8 bases are a match to TRBD1. This CDR3 spans 15 amino acids. V lost 2 bases to trimming and J lost 8 bases; unmatched junction nucleotides: 10. In germline, CDR1 is ENHRY, CDR2 SYGVKD. As DNA, the CDR3 is TGTGCCATCAGTGAGAGGGGACAGGAGGGGAACGGCTACACCTTC. This encodes CAISERGQEGNGYTF.

The chain recombines TRBV5-1 with TRBJ2-4; perhaps TRBD1 as D (5 bases). The CDR3 has 15 amino acids. V lost 2 bases and J 3 bases, leaving 12 bases between the germline ends. Per germline, CDR1 SGHRS and CDR2 YFSETQ. The DNA of the CDR3 is TGCGCCAGCAGCTTCCCGCAGGGCGGCAAAAACATTCAGTACTTC. Its translation is CASSFPQGGKNIQYF.

CDR3 amino acids: CASSFTEGHTEAFF. The CDR3 DNA is TGTGCCAGCAGCTTCACCGAGGGTCACACTGAAGCTTTCTTT. The chain joins TRBV11-2 to TRBJ1-1; D not resolved. V was trimmed by 3 bases and J by 3 bases, leaving 11 bases between them. Germline V gene lookup returns CDR1 SGHAT and CDR2 FQNNGV. The CDR3 has 14 residues. The whole variable domain, remainder taken from reference TRBV11-2 and TRBJ1-1, is EAGVAQSPRYKIIEKRQSVAFWCNPISGHATLYWYQQILGQGPKLLIQFQNNGVVDDSQLPKDRFSAERLKGVDSTLKIQPAKLEDSAVYLCASSFTEGHTEAFFGQGTRLTVV.

This clone was observed once. V is TRBV7-8 and J is TRBJ1-5; D gene uncertain. Trimming pared 1 base from V and 1 base from J, leaving 17 bases between. This CDR3 region has 18 residues. Germline V gives CDR1 SGHVS, CDR2 FQNEAQ. The CDR3 nucleotides are TGTGCCAGCAGCTTAGTCGTCAGCGGGCCTTTCAGCAATCAGCCCCAGCATTTT. This sequence encodes CASSLVVSGPFSNQPQHF.

This clone was picked up a small number of times. At one end, the junction sequence differs from germline, possibly due to a read error. The chain employs TRBV29-1 and TRBJ1-1; perhaps TRBD1 as D (5 bases). Germline assignment: CDR1 SQVTM and CDR2 ANQGSEA. The CDR3 extends over 8 amino acids. The CDR3 coding sequence is TGCAGCGTTGACGGGGGACTCTTT. Its protein is CSVDGGLF.

The V and J genes are TRBV9 and TRBJ2-1; 10 positions agree with TRBD2. The junction had 12 bases not matched to a gene; V was cut back by 3 bases and J by 6 bases. CDR1 is SGDLS, CDR2 YYNGEE, per germline. The CDR3 is 17 amino acids. CDR3 DNA sequence: TGTGCCAGCAGCGAAAGAGCCGGGACTAGCGTCGGCAATGAGCAGTTCTTC. It yields the protein CASSERAGTSVGNEQFF.

The chain couples TRBV5-6 to TRBJ1-4, with D possibly TRBD1 on 5 matching bases. The CDR3 contains 14 residues. V lost 4 bases and J lost 8, with 15 bases in between. Looked up from germline, CDR1 is SGHDT and CDR2 is YYEEEE. The CDR3: CASSMDTGEEKLFF. CDR3 DNA: TGTGCCAGCAGCATGGATACAGGAGAGGAAAAACTGTTTTTT.

The rearrangement links TRBV30 to TRBJ2-7; D is ambiguous. The length of the CDR3 is 12 residues. Germline-derived CDR1 and CDR2 are GTSNPN and SVGIG (reference sequence). Trimming pared 5 bases from V and 3 bases from J, leaving 11 bases between. CDR3 residues: CAWGPGHYEQYF. In DNA form, the CDR3 reads TGTGCCTGGGGACCGGGCCACTACGAGCAGTACTTC.

The V call is TRBV27, the J call TRBJ1-2; D call uncertain. Germline values: CDR1 MNHEY, CDR2 SMNVEV (reference sequence). The germline V and J ends were trimmed by 10 bases and 8 bases, with 20 bases remaining between them. This CDR3 comprises 13 residues. The CDR3, as DNA: TGTGCCACGTCACACCTCCCCTTGAGGGGCTACACCTTC. It translates to CATSHLPLRGYTF.

Only one count was recorded for this clone. The chain is built from TRBV28 and TRBJ2-7, with 16 bases aligning to TRBD2. The CDR3 has 16 amino acids. The junction had 3 bases not matched to a gene; V was cut back by 5 bases and J by 2 bases. Germline CDR1 reads MDHEN; CDR2 reads SYDVKM. The CDR3 sequence is CASSTGLAGGAYEQYF. The DNA of the CDR3 is TGTGCCAGCAGTACGGGACTAGCGGGAGGGGCCTACGAGCAGTACTTC.

The rearrangement joins TRBV6-5 to TRBJ1-2, with D possibly matching TRBD1 (6 bases). Per germline, CDR1 MNHEY and CDR2 SVGAGI. The CDR3 spans 14 residues. Trimming cost V 3 bases and J 4 bases, with 12 bases left between them. The CDR3 DNA reads TGTGCCAGCAGTTATTACACAGGGAGCTATGGCTACACCTTC. This sequence encodes CASSYYTGSYGYTF.

Points on this clone: This sample also contains other DNA sequences that code for the same CDR3. This rearrangement joins TRBV28 to TRBJ2-5; tentatively, D is TRBD2 (6 bases). With the DNA end fitting TRBJ2-7 better, the J assignment may be wrong. The CDR3 totals 13 residues. The germline CDR1 and CDR2 sequences are MDHEN and SYDVKM. This CDR3 is CASSLGTGYEQYF. The CDR3 bases are TGTGCCAGCAGTCTCGGGACTGGTTACGAGCAGTACTTC.

This clone was observed once. This chain uses TRBV15 with TRBJ2-1; no clear D gene. V dropped 0 bases and J dropped 2 bases, with 23 bases sitting between them. There are 20 residues in the CDR3. Germline CDR1 and CDR2: LNHNV and YYDKDF (reference sequence). CDR3 nucleotides: TGTGCCACCAGCAGAGATTACCTTTTGCGAGATTCGCGAGCCTACAATGAGCAGTTCTTC. Amino acids: CATSRDYLLRDSRAYNEQFF.

The rearrangement uses TRBV6-5 and TRBJ2-2; 7 positions agree with TRBD2. CDR1 MNHEY and CDR2 SVGAGI come from the germline V gene. CDR3 length: 14 amino acids. J was trimmed by 4 bases and V by 9 bases; bases with no gene match: 8. CDR3 in amino acids: CARGRGFVTGELFF. The CDR3 DNA is TGTGCCAGAGGGAGGGGCTTCGTCACCGGGGAGCTGTTTTTT.

The J gene is TRBJ2-7, the V gene TRBV2, with D perhaps TRBD2 (6 bases). CDR1 and CDR2 from the germline V gene are SNHLY and FYNNEI. There are 15 residues in the CDR3. V lost 6 bases and J lost 5, with 20 bases in between. The DNA for the CDR3 is TGTGCCAGCAGAAGTGGACGGGCCGGAGGGAACGAGCAGTACTTC. Translating gives CASRSGRAGGNEQYF.

As regards this clone: A much larger clone lies a single base off, so this may be a read error. The sample contains more than one DNA sequence encoding this CDR3. The chain employs TRBV27 and TRBJ2-7, with no clear D. This CDR3 is 11 amino acids long. V lost 4 bases to trimming and J lost 2 bases, with 3 bases between them. Germline CDR1 reads MNHEY; CDR2 reads SMNVEV (reference sequence). The CDR3 protein is CASSSTYEQYF. Here the CDR3 DNA reads TGTGCCAGCAGTTCCACCTACGAGCAGTACTTC.

The chain recombines TRBV27 with TRBJ1-5; D is perhaps TRBD1 (5 bases). In germline, CDR1 is MNHEY, CDR2 SMNVEV (reference sequence). This CDR3 spans 16 amino acids. V was clipped by 6 bases and J by 5 bases, with 20 bases between them. CDR3: CASRPAGTGSYQPQHF. The CDR3 bases are TGTGCCAGCAGGCCGGCGGGGACGGGGTCTTATCAGCCCCAGCATTTT.

V and J are TRBV27 and TRBJ2-4, with D tentatively TRBD2 (5 bases). Trimming took 6 bases from V and 8 from J, leaving 14 bases between them. The V gene's germline CDR1 is MNHEY and CDR2 SMNVEV (reference sequence). The CDR3 has 13 residues. CDR3 loop: CASSTNGRDIQYF. CDR3 in DNA: TGTGCCAGCAGCACAAATGGGAGAGACATTCAGTACTTC.

The chain has TRBV15 and TRBJ2-7, with a weak D call TRBD2 (6 bases). Germline V gene data show CDR1 as LNHNV and CDR2 as YYDKDF (reference sequence). Trimming cost V 4 bases and J 2 bases, with 12 bases left between them. The CDR3 spans 14 residues. The CDR3 sequence: CATSTQEGAYEQYF. The CDR3 region has the DNA TGTGCCACCAGCACGCAGGAGGGAGCCTACGAGCAGTACTTC.

Worth noting for this clone: The same CDR3 is also encoded by other DNA sequences in this sample. The V and J genes are TRBV7-9 and TRBJ2-7, with TRBD2 identical over 14 bases. The CDR3 extends over 17 amino acids. V dropped 5 bases and J dropped 4; count of bases not matched to a gene: 10. Germline CDR1 is SEHNR and CDR2 is FQNEAQ (reference sequence). As DNA, the CDR3 is TGTGCCAGCAGCCCACTGACTAGCGGGAGGGCCTCTTACGAGCAGTACTTC. It encodes CASSPLTSGRASYEQYF.

This clone was seen just once. The chain is built from TRBV7-9 and TRBJ1-1; 7 bases are a match to TRBD1. Germline CDR1 is SEHNR and CDR2 is FQNEAQ (reference sequence). Trimming removed 2 bases from V and 1 base from J; junction bases left unmatched: 7. CDR3 length: 16 residues. CDR3 in amino acids: CASSLPQQGGNTEAFF. The CDR3 DNA is TGTGCCAGCAGCTTACCGCAGCAGGGGGGGAACACTGAAGCTTTCTTT.

The chain couples TRBV30 to TRBJ2-5; D call uncertain. The germline CDR1 and CDR2 sequences are GTSNPN and SVGIG (reference sequence). Trimming took 4 bases from V and 4 from J, leaving 13 bases between them. This CDR3 is 13 amino acids long. The DNA of the CDR3 is TGTGCCTGGAACCTAGACGGAAGAGAGACCCAGTACTTC. Its protein is CAWNLDGRETQYF. Full variable domain (rest looked up from reference TRBV30 and TRBJ2-5): SQTIHQWPATLVQPVGSPLSLECTVEGTSNPNLYWYRQAAGRGLQLLFYSVGIGQISSEVPQNLSASRPQDRQFILSSKKLLLSDSGFYLCAWNLDGRETQYFGPGTRLLVL.